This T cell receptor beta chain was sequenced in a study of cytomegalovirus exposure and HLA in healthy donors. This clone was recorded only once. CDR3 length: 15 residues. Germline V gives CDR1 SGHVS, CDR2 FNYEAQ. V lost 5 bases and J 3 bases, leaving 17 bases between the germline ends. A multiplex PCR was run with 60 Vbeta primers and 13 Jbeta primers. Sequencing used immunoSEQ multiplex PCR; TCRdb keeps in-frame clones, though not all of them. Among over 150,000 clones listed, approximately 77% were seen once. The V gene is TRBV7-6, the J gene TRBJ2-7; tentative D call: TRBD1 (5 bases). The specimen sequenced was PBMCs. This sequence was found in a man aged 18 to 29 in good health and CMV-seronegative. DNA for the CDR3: TGTGCCAGCAGCCTGCGATCCGACAGCCTCTACGAGCAGTACTTC. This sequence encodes CASSLRSDSLYEQYF.